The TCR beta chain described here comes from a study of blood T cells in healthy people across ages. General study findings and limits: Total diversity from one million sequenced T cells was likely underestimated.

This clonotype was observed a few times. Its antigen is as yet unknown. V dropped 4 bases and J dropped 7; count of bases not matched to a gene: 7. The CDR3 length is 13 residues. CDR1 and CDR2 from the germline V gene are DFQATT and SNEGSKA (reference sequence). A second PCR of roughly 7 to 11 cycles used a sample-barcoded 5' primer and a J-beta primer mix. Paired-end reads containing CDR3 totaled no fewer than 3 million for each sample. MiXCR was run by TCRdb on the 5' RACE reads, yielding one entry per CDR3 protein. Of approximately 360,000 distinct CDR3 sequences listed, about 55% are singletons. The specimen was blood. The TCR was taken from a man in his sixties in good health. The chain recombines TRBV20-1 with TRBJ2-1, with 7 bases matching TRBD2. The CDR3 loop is CSATGGVQNEQFF. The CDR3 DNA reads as TGCAGTGCTACGGGAGGTGTTCAGAATGAGCAGTTCTTC.